The T cell receptor beta chain under discussion was sequenced for a study of cytomegalovirus exposure and HLA in healthy donors (dated by TCRdb to the late 2010s). At the level of the whole study: In an earlier analysis of several hundred of the donors, 250 to 300 Gb of sequence data and just under 120 million unique TCR beta sequences from roughly 180 million T cells were reported. About 300 gigabases of sequencing data and approximately 92 million unique TCR sequences made up an early release that covered several hundred HLA-typed donors. Of the roughly 400 genotyped donors, over 65% fell in the genetic ancestry cluster associated with self-reported Caucasian donors. The study aimed to test whether signatures of past pathogen exposure could be identified by cataloging public T cell receptors. The study used immunosequencing to profile the T cell repertoires of approximately 640 subjects and linked those repertoires to cytomegalovirus serostatus. In addition to the first cohort of around 670 subjects, a separate validation cohort of 120 different subjects was used. To predict cytomegalovirus infection status, the study brought together high-throughput TCR immunosequencing, statistical association of individual TCRs with disease status, and machine learning. A later analysis re-examined previously published TCR beta repertoires from around 670 donors and added high-resolution HLA genotyping to investigate patterns of TCR occurrence. Rather than using new phenotypic data, the later analysis identified candidate immune exposures from TCR beta sequences and from how often those sequences occurred across donors. To decide whether each TCR beta V gene segment behaved as functional or pseudogenic, an earlier analysis of several hundred of the donors relied on high-throughput TCR beta sequencing. Donor age, sex, ethnicity and CMV serostatus were compiled together with the repertoire data. In a later genetic analysis, genome-wide SNP genotypes for about three fifths of the roughly 670 donors were used, and that subset was treated as a discovery cohort. Every discovery cohort repertoire had been produced on one sequencing platform. HLA typing included class I and class II loci at four-digit resolution. The number of typed donors differed by locus: 629-630 for A, B, C, DRB1 and DQB1; some 500 for DQA1; roughly 600 for DPA1; and around 470 for DPB1. Because of strong linkage in the cohort, four to six DR-DQ haplotypes were treated as single units for association and clustering. Among some 400 genotyped donors of the cohort, an average of about 240,000 unique TCR beta nucleotide sequences were sequenced per donor, about a sixth of them non-productive.

Library construction relied on the immunoSEQ multiplex PCR assay. A mixture of 60 forward primers for TCR Vbeta segments and 13 reverse primers for TCR Jbeta segments was used in the multiplex PCR. The CDR3 region of rearranged TCR beta genes was amplified from genomic DNA by a multiplex PCR assay. Amplified TCR beta libraries were sequenced as 87-base-pair reads on the Illumina HiSeq System. Regarding the original processing steps: A later analysis tallied roughly 78 million unique TCR beta chains across the 700 or so repertoires, and approximately 12 million of those chains were shared by two or more donors. Raw reads were error-corrected and collapsed into unique sequences by a nearest-neighbor algorithm in which closely related sequences were merged to remove PCR and sequencing errors. V, D and J gene segments were assigned by aligning CDR3 sequences to IMGT reference sequences. Each retained sequence needed at least a six-nucleotide match to both a V gene segment and a J gene segment. Rearrangements were classified as productive when the CDR3 lacked stop codons and remained in frame with V and J, and all other rearrangements were classified as non-productive. CDR3 was defined according to IMGT convention as the region running from the second conserved V-encoded cysteine to the conserved J-encoded phenylalanine. Sequences without an unambiguous match to a single V gene segment were excluded from the earlier analysis of about 640 of the donors. An earlier analysis of 500 to 700 of the donors classified V segments as functional when productive rearrangements were above 56.7% and as segregating when the standard deviation between donors was above 5%. A statistical classification framework was developed to diagnose cytomegalovirus status using the catalog of TCR beta chain sequences. A later analysis assigned V and J genes by comparing TCR nucleotide sequences with IMGT/GENE-DB human TR gene sequences. A later analysis assigned CDR3 sequences and most-parsimonious VDJ recombination scenarios with the TCRdist pipeline. In a later analysis, each TCR beta chain was defined by its CDR3 amino acid sequence together with its V-gene family, and reads without a unique V-gene family were excluded. To address suspected cross-contamination and a sequencing artifact, a later analysis removed over 500 highly shared, low-generation-probability nucleotide sequences. In a later analysis, a clonal expansion index for each public chain was calculated from normalized within-repertoire ranks of inferred template counts. In a later analysis, generation probabilities were computed with a VDJ recombination model fitted to out-of-frame rearrangements, and the resulting probabilities were checked against IGoR. In a later analysis, TCR-TCR, TCR-HLA and TCR-CMV co-occurrence was scored with hypergeometric tests, and a repertoire-size bias correction was applied to TCR pairs. A later analysis estimated false discovery rates by permuting HLA or CMV assignments 20 times. In a later analysis, co-occurring TCRs were grouped with DBSCAN, and TCRdist sequence similarity was added when clustering was performed within HLA-allele-positive subsets. Co-occurrence clustering excluded repertoires with fewer than 30,000 or more than 120,000 public chains, plus five with anomalous nucleotide sharing. TCRdb carries this immuneACCESS record with in-frame sequences only. Its versions omit some clonotypes, under half of them owing to an unresolved V gene in the studies checked, with the rest unexplained. From that table come the V and J calls and clone size; the DNA was used to work out D and trimming. In this sample the table shows more than 140,000 clones, around 80% of which occur a single time. The top ten constitute 2.5% to 4% of the sample.

In regard to this clone: Its antigen remains undetermined. No base-level quality is on record; no much larger clone is a single base apart.

The study at large found these results: Because HLA typing was missing for some donors at each locus, association tests included only the typed subset. A further reported finding was that TCR beta sequences accurately predicted the HLA-A and HLA-B alleles for most subjects in the first cohort. According to a later analysis, parvovirus B19, influenza, CMV and Epstein-Barr virus appeared linked to several top co-occurrence clusters. This cohort had only TCR beta chains sequenced, and the lack of alpha or paired-chain data limited which features could be detected. The authors suggested that the approach could potentially be generalized to other disease states and immunological phenotypes. A total of 164 TCR beta chains were listed by the study as associated with cytomegalovirus. Specific HLA alleles were associated with around 18,000 TCR beta sequences at a false discovery rate of 0.05 in a later analysis. According to a later genetic analysis, donors in an Asian-associated ancestry cluster had fewer N-insertions in productive TCRs than the approximately 710-donor mean. Most CMV-associated TCR beta chains appeared to be HLA-restricted in a later analysis, and the HLA associations seemed to be driven largely by CMV exposure. A later analysis found that TCR association rates varied across HLA loci, with DRB1 alleles showing the most associated TCRs and HLA-C alleles the fewest. The only immune exposure information available for the cohort was CMV serostatus. Linkage disequilibrium might explain the correlated functional status among segregating V segments, but an unknown experimental factor could not be excluded. Presence/absence analyses assumed roughly uniform sequencing depth across donors, an assumption that may not hold. In an earlier analysis of some 640 of the donors, most TCR beta V segments were observed in productive rearrangements about 87% or about 30% of the time, broadly matching IMGT annotations. The classifier was reported to diagnose cytomegalovirus status with high specificity and sensitivity in both the original and validation cohorts. Because counts were too low, approximately 18 rarely observed V segments, including chromosome 9 orphons, were excluded from the earlier analysis of 587 of the donors. A later genetic analysis associated a missense DCLRE1C variant with V-gene and J-gene trimming of TCR beta chains, and an independent cohort replicated the association. Three of the identified cytomegalovirus-associated TCR beta chains were confirmed in vitro to be specific for cytomegalovirus antigens. A cluster of highly shared sequence variants was judged likely to represent a technical artifact of the sequencing pipeline. Across donors, most TCR sequences were observed very rarely, whereas some public TCRs were present in many individuals. A later analysis found that HLA-associated TCR beta chains were more clonally expanded and had lower generation probabilities than equally common non-associated chains. When HLA alleles, especially DR and DQ, strongly co-occurred, TCR associations were difficult to assign to individual alleles.

In total, 500 to 700 healthy bone marrow donors made up the cohort. Cohort members were all nominally healthy when sampled, although unrecorded immune exposures were likely present. The donor was CMV seronegative and belonged to the group of around 350 seronegative cohort members. Each donor provided a peripheral blood sample, and peripheral blood mononuclear cells were used for TCR beta sequencing. The Qiagen DNeasy Blood Extraction Kit was used to extract genomic DNA from the blood cell samples. Sequences were obtained from PBMCs. This clonotype was sampled from a man between 35 and 55 years old in good health and CMV-seronegative.

The DNA sequence is as follows: TGTGCCAGCAGTTTCCGGGCAGGGGTGGGAGATACGCAGTATTTT. The translation is CASSFRAGVGDTQYF. The chain couples TRBV27 to TRBJ2-3; TRBD1 is a weak D gene call, 6 bases matching. There are 15 amino acids in the CDR3, from cysteine to phenylalanine inclusive. Left in the record is the CDR3 DNA by itself, 45 bases read in frame from the first base. Trimming costs V 3 bases and J 5 bases, and their ends lie 15 bases apart. CDR1 and CDR2, looked up from the germline V gene (reference sequence), are MNHEY and SMNVEV.